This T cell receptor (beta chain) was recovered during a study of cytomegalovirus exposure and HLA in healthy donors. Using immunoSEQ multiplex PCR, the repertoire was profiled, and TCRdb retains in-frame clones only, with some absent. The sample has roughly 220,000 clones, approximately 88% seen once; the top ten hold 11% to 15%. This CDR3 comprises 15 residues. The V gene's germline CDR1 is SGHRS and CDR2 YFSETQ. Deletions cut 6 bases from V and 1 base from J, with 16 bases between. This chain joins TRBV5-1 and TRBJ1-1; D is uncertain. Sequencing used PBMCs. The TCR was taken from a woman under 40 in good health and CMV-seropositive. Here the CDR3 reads CASTRTSPQNTEAFF. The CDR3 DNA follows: TGCGCCAGCACGCGCACAAGTCCGCAGAACACTGAAGCTTTCTTT.